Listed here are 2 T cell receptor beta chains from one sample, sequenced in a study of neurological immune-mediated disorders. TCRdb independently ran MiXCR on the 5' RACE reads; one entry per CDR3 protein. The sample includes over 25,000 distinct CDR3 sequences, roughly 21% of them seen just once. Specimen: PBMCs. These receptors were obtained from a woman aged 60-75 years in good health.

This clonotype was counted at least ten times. In DNA form, the CDR3 reads TGTGCCAGCAGCTTAGTATTGAATTCACCCCTCCACTTT. It specifies CASSLVLNSPLHF. The chain recombines TRBV11-2 with TRBJ1-6; no reliable D call. The CDR3 runs to 13 residues. Germline-derived CDR1 and CDR2 are SGHAT and FQNNGV. Trimming pared 1 base from V and 7 bases from J, leaving 5 bases between.

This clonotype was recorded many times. The CDR3 nucleotides read TGTGCCAGCAGTGACTTCCACACAGGGGGAGACACTGAAGCTTTCTTT. This gives the protein CASSDFHTGGDTEAFF. V is TRBV25-1 and J is TRBJ1-1; TRBD1 agrees at 8 bases. Per the germline V gene, CDR1 is MGHDK and CDR2 is SYGVNS. The CDR3 is 16 residues long. The trim removed 3 bases at V and 3 bases at J, leaving 9 bases unmatched.